Listed below are T cell receptor beta chains from one sample, sequenced in a study of T-cell memory formation after mild COVID-19. MiXCR, applied by TCRdb to the 5' RACE reads, yields one record per CDR3 protein. The data contain about 470,000 distinct CDR3 sequences, about 23% of them singletons. The sequenced sample was PBMCs or a T cell subset sorted from them (not recorded which). Receptors were obtained from an adult woman who had mild COVID-19 (a few samples of this study predate the infection). Cell type and time point are not known. The CDR3 runs from the conserved cysteine through the conserved F or W. The D gene is left open where the match is weak.

v_gene	d_gene	j_gene	CDR3aa
TRBV10-3	NA	TRBJ2-3	CATLPVDGTDTQYF
TRBV12-3/TRBV12-4	NA	TRBJ2-7	CASSSSRGGYEQYF
TRBV6-5	NA	TRBJ2-7	CASSYSRDSSYEQYF
TRBV4-1	TRBD1	TRBJ1-1	CASSQGQGAFRTEAFF
TRBV6-6	NA	TRBJ2-7	CASSYLGLASAEQYF
TRBV30	TRBD1	TRBJ2-1	CAWSVRWTGIHNEQFF
TRBV9	TRBD1	TRBJ1-2	CASSVGTGSFGYTF
TRBV5-1	TRBD2	TRBJ2-1	CASSSSGGANNEQFF
TRBV4-1	NA	TRBJ2-7	CASSQAWGRSYEQYF
TRBV20-1	NA	TRBJ2-4	CSSQQGGNIQYF
TRBV12-3/TRBV12-4	NA	TRBJ1-1	CASSYSGTYTEAFF
TRBV12-3/TRBV12-4	TRBD1	TRBJ2-1	CASSYPHRGSFDEQFF
TRBV20-1	NA	TRBJ1-1	CSALGRLNTEAFF
TRBV4-2	TRBD2	TRBJ2-7	CASSQEGGGLAVYEQYF
TRBV6-5	TRBD2	TRBJ2-3	CASTPRRGGLDTQYF
TRBV3-1	NA	TRBJ1-2	CASSQDWAPHYGYTF
TRBV5-6	TRBD1	TRBJ1-1	CASSLDGTGGPDTEAFF
TRBV5-1	NA	TRBJ2-7	CASSEGLYEQYF
TRBV5-1	NA	TRBJ2-7	CASSLNLGSGYEQYF
TRBV9	TRBD2	TRBJ2-5	CASSAGLADQETQYF